A single sample gave rise to the 7 T cell receptor beta chains below, sequenced in a study of blood T cell repertoires in COVID-19. The table came from immunoSEQ multiplex PCR; TCRdb's copy has only in-frame clones and leaves some out. The sample lists 170,000 or so clones, more than 75% occurring once. Material: peripheral blood. These receptors originate from a man aged 35-49 years with active or convalescent COVID-19.

The chain has TRBV5-1 and TRBJ1-1; 7 nucleotides line up with TRBD1. The junction had 9 bases not matched to a gene; V was cut back by 4 bases and J by 12 bases. The germline CDR1 and CDR2 sequences are SGHRS and YFSETQ. This CDR3 region has 12 residues. CDR3 nucleotides: TGCGCCAGCAGCATCGACAGGGCAGTGACTTTCTTT. Residues: CASSIDRAVTFF.

This rearrangement joins TRBV15 to TRBJ1-1, with no clear D. Germline values: CDR1 LNHNV, CDR2 YYDKDF (reference sequence). The CDR3 extends over 14 amino acids. The V and J ends lost 5 bases and 7 bases respectively, with 17 bases between them. CDR3 nucleotides: TGTGCCACCAGCCCGGAGGAAGGTTACGGTGAAGCTTTCTTT. Amino acids: CATSPEEGYGEAFF. Combining the CDR3 with reference TRBV15 and TRBJ1-1 gives the whole variable domain DAMVIQNPRYQVTQFGKPVTLSCSQTLNHNVMYWYQQKSSQAPKLLFHYYDKDFNNEADTPDNFQSRRPNTSFCFLDIRSPGLGDTAMYLCATSPEEGYGEAFFGQGTRLTVV.

The V call is TRBV13, the J call TRBJ1-5; weak D call: TRBD1 (6 bases). The CDR3 covers 15 residues. V lost 3 bases and J 1 base, leaving 10 bases between the germline ends. Germline V gives CDR1 PRHDT, CDR2 FYEKMQ (reference sequence). This CDR3 reads CASSFGGRSNQPQHF. The CDR3 nucleotides read TGTGCCAGCAGCTTTGGGGGCCGAAGCAATCAGCCCCAGCATTTT.

This chain's CDR3 is CAITKTGDNEQFF. Written as DNA, the CDR3 is TGTGCCATCACCAAAACAGGGGACAATGAGCAGTTCTTC. The chain links TRBV10-3 to TRBJ2-1; 7 bases line up with TRBD1. The V gene's germline CDR1 is ENHRY and CDR2 SYGVKD. Trimming at V came to 7 bases and at J to 5 bases, leaving 5 bases not matched to a gene. This CDR3 is 13 amino acids long.

The chain is built from TRBV12-3 or TRBV12-4 and TRBJ1-1; tentatively, D is TRBD1 (5 bases). This CDR3 comprises 13 residues. The V and J ends lost 8 bases and 2 bases respectively, with 12 bases between them. The CDR3 DNA follows: TGTGCCAGCGCAATCGGGGGAAACACTGAAGCTTTCTTT. Translating it yields CASAIGGNTEAFF.

This clone was recorded only once. CDR3 DNA: TGTGCCAGCAGCACACAGGTGTCAGATACGCAGTATTTT. The encoded protein is CASSTQVSDTQYF. V is TRBV9 and J is TRBJ2-3, with a weak D call TRBD1 (5 bases). Trimming took off 4 bases at V and 4 bases at J, with 10 bases between the two ends. CDR3 length: 13 residues. Germline-derived CDR1 and CDR2 are SGDLS and YYNGEE. The full variable domain, completed using reference TRBV9 and TRBJ2-3, is DSGVTQTPKHLITATGQRVTLRCSPRSGDLSVYWYQQSLDQGLQFLIQYYNGEERAKGNILERFSAQQFPDLHSELNLSSLELGDSALYFCASSTQVSDTQYFGPGTRLTVL.

The rearrangement joins TRBV10-2 to TRBJ1-5, with D uncertain. CDR3 size: 12 residues. The germline V gene has CDR1 WSHSY and CDR2 SAAADI. Deletions cut 2 bases from V and 6 bases from J, with 5 bases between. CDR3 region: CASSEPGQPQHF. For the CDR3, the DNA is TGCGCCAGCAGTGAGCCCGGTCAGCCCCAGCATTTT.